This T cell receptor beta chain is from a study of shared clonotypes between healthy human individuals. Turning to the study itself: The study drew on two women and a few men aged 18 to 49 as donors. Three plates were used per donor for CD4 naive, three for CD4 memory, two for CD8 naive and one for CD8 memory.

The authors loaded about 0.2 ug DNA, 25,000 to 30,000 T cell genomes, into sorted-subset replicate PCRs. The protocol was immunoSEQ multiplex PCR, while the TCRdb copy is restricted to in-frame clones and leaves out a portion. The repertoire has around 2.5 million clones, 93% of them found once; the top ten carry approximately 0.36%. The CDR3 contains 13 residues. Germline-derived CDR1 and CDR2 are MNHEY and SVGAGI. V gave up 0 bases and J gave up 9 bases, with 9 bases separating them. A note on this clone: The antigen is not known.

Regarding the study as a whole: Generation probability values for non-shared clonotypes were lower than those for clonotypes shared by all four donors.

Sequencing was done on a sample of naive CD4+ T cells from PBMCs. The subset: CD45RA+ positively selected. The chain is built from TRBV6-5 and TRBJ2-1; D call uncertain. The source of this sequence is a man younger than 30 in good health. Some clones in this sample may be carry-over from other donors' samples. CDR3 in DNA: TGTGCCAGCAGTTACTCCGTTGATGGTGAGCAGTTCTTC. Residues: CASSYSVDGEQFF.